These 17 T cell receptor beta chains were sequenced from one sample in a study of blood T cell repertoires in COVID-19. TCRdb's copy holds only in-frame clones and misses some; the assay was immunoSEQ multiplex PCR. The repertoire holds 450,000 to 600,000 clones, around 90% seen once, with 0.65% to 0.9% in the top ten. Sequenced: PBMCs or T cells enriched from blood (not recorded which). These receptors were obtained from a woman under 30 who had recovered from COVID-19.

The chain recombines TRBV15 with TRBJ1-3; TRBD1 might be the D (5 bases). Deletions cut 6 bases from V and 3 bases from J, with 12 bases between. The length of the CDR3 is 14 residues. Germline V lookup: CDR1 LNHNV, CDR2 YYDKDF (reference sequence). CDR3 residues: CATRKGIDGNTIYF. CDR3 coding DNA: TGTGCCACCAGGAAGGGGATCGATGGAAACACCATATATTTT.

V is TRBV9 and J is TRBJ1-1; TRBD1 matches at 9 bases. V lost 0 bases to trimming and J lost 0 bases; unmatched junction nucleotides: 6. CDR3 size: 17 residues. Per the germline V gene, CDR1 is SGDLS and CDR2 is YYNGEE. The CDR3, as DNA: TGTGCCAGCAGCGTAGGATCGGGACAGGGTATGAACACTGAAGCTTTCTTT. This sequence encodes CASSVGSGQGMNTEAFF.

This clone was seen a single time. The gene calls are TRBV19 and TRBJ2-4; D not resolved. V lost 5 bases to trimming and J lost 6 bases, with 11 bases between them. CDR1 is LNHDA and CDR2 is SQIVND in the germline V gene (reference sequence). CDR3 length equals 13 residues. CDR3 nucleotides: TGTGCCAGTAGTTCGGAGAACGGAAACATTCAGTACTTC. Protein: CASSSENGNIQYF.

The chain links TRBV4-1 to TRBJ2-3; 9 bases are a match to TRBD1. The germline CDR1 and CDR2 sequences are MGHRA and YSYEKL. This CDR3 comprises 17 residues. The V gene end was trimmed by 3 bases and the J gene end by 5 bases; junction bases not matched to a gene: 12. CDR3 amino acids: CASSHRPETGGRDTQYF. CDR3 DNA sequence: TGCGCCAGCAGCCACCGCCCTGAGACAGGGGGTAGAGATACGCAGTATTTT.

The chain couples TRBV7-6 to TRBJ1-4; TRBD1 matches 7 bases. This CDR3 spans 15 amino acids. J was trimmed by 7 bases and V by 5 bases; bases with no gene match: 10. Germline loops: CDR1 SGHVS, CDR2 FNYEAQ. The CDR3 sequence is CASSLRGDRGEKLFF. The DNA for the CDR3 is TGTGCCAGCAGCCTAAGGGGGGACAGAGGTGAAAAACTGTTTTTT. Full variable domain (rest looked up from reference TRBV7-6 and TRBJ1-4): GAGVSQSPRYKVTKRGQDVALRCDPISGHVSLYWYRQALGQGPEFLTYFNYEAQQDKSGLPNDRFSAERPEGSISTLTIQRTEQRDSAMYRCASSLRGDRGEKLFFGSGTQLSVL.

To note about this clone: Other DNA sequences within the sample encode an identical CDR3. The chain recombines TRBV11-3 with TRBJ2-3; TRBD2 matches at 12 bases. Germline V gene sequence: CDR1 SGHNT, CDR2 YENEEA. The junction had 2 bases not matched to a gene; V was cut back by 5 bases and J by 5 bases. The CDR3 covers 14 residues. The CDR3 DNA sequence: TGTGCCAGCAGCCCGGGACTAGCGGGAGATACGCAGTATTTT. Translated, it gives CASSPGLAGDTQYF.

The chain has TRBV3-1 (or the pseudogene TRBV3-2) and TRBJ2-5; D remains unclear. Germline lookup yields CDR1 LGHDT and CDR2 YNNKEL (reference sequence). Trimming left V 1 base short and J 5 bases short, with 8 bases between. The CDR3 contains 13 residues. Written as DNA, the CDR3 is TGTGCCAGCAGCCAAGTAGCCATCGAGACCCAGTACTTC. Translation: CASSQVAIETQYF.

The chain employs TRBV27 and TRBJ2-7; D is possibly TRBD2 (5 bases). V was shortened by 0 bases and J by 3 bases, with 9 bases between the two germline ends. Germline loops: CDR1 MNHEY, CDR2 SMNVEV (reference sequence). This CDR3 contains 14 residues. The CDR3 region is CASSLSRANYEQYF. CDR3 nucleotides: TGTGCCAGCAGTTTATCGAGGGCGAACTACGAGCAGTACTTC.

This clone was recorded only once. The chain joins TRBV20-1 to TRBJ2-7; perhaps TRBD1 as D (6 bases). The CDR3 totals 14 residues. Germline lookup yields CDR1 DFQATT and CDR2 SNEGSKA (reference sequence). Trimming took off 3 bases at V and 1 base at J, with 13 bases between the two ends. The CDR3 spells CSASVDRSSYEQYF. The CDR3 nucleotides read TGCAGTGCTAGTGTGGACAGATCTTCCTACGAGCAGTACTTC.

The J gene is TRBJ1-1, the V gene TRBV6-5; 7 bases are shared with TRBD1. Per the germline V gene, CDR1 is MNHEY and CDR2 is SVGAGI. Losses at the gene ends were 7 bases for V and 1 base for J; bases not matched to a gene: 3. CDR3 length equals 13 residues. The CDR3 nucleotides are TGTGCCAGCACCCGACAGGGGAACACTGAAGCTTTCTTT. Amino acid sequence: CASTRQGNTEAFF.

The V and J genes are TRBV28 and TRBJ2-1, with TRBD2 matching 10 bases. Germline V CDR1 and CDR2: MDHEN, SYDVKM. V lost 6 bases, J lost 1 base, and 9 bases stayed unmatched. The CDR3 is 17 amino acids. CDR3 coding DNA: TGTGCCAGCAGGGACATTAGCGGGGGGTTATCCTACAATGAGCAGTTCTTC. Translation gives CASRDISGGLSYNEQFF. Complete variable domain (other parts from reference TRBV28 and TRBJ2-1): DVKVTQSSRYLVKRTGEKVFLECVQDMDHENMFWYRQDPGLGLRLIYFSYDVKMKEKGDIPEGYSVSREKKERFSLILESASTNQTSMYLCASRDISGGLSYNEQFFGPGTRLTVL.

V and J are TRBV5-4 and TRBJ2-1; 8 nucleotides agree with TRBD2. Germline V gene data show CDR1 as SGHNT and CDR2 as YYREEE (reference sequence). J lost 5 bases, V lost 2 bases, and 6 bases had no gene match. This CDR3 has 15 residues. The CDR3 DNA reads as TGTGCCAGCAGCTTTTTGGGCGGGGGGAACAATGAGCAGTTCTTC. Residues: CASSFLGGGNNEQFF.

The chain couples TRBV7-2 to TRBJ2-1; 11 positions agree with TRBD2. J lost 7 bases, V lost 1 base, and 9 bases had no gene match. Germline loops: CDR1 SGHTA, CDR2 FQGNSA. The CDR3 has 17 residues. The DNA of the CDR3 is TGTGCCAGCAGCTTAGTCCGACATAGCGGGGGGGCGAATGAGCAGTTCTTC. It specifies CASSLVRHSGGANEQFF.

The chain links TRBV19 to TRBJ1-6; unclear D gene. The CDR3 covers 13 residues. Trimming shortened V by 5 bases and J by 8 bases, and 10 bases separated the two germline ends. Germline assignment: CDR1 LNHDA and CDR2 SQIVND (reference sequence). Here the CDR3 reads CASSSQWDSPLHF. In DNA, the CDR3 is TGTGCCAGTAGTTCACAGTGGGATTCACCCCTCCACTTT.

In its sample, this clone was seen once. The chain recombines TRBV6-5 with TRBJ2-7; D is ambiguous. V lost 6 bases to trimming and J lost 5 bases, with 14 bases between them. CDR1 and CDR2 (germline): MNHEY, SVGAGI. The CDR3 runs to 13 residues. CDR3 in amino acids: CASSPGPGDEQYF. CDR3 nucleotides: TGTGCCAGCAGCCCGGGTCCCGGTGACGAGCAGTACTTC.

The chain recombines TRBV19 with TRBJ1-1; the match to TRBD1 covers 7 bases. The CDR3 sequence is 12 residues long. The germline V gene encodes CDR1 LNHDA and CDR2 SQIVND (reference sequence). The J segment lost 7 bases and the V segment lost 4 bases, leaving 3 bases of the junction unmatched. As DNA, the CDR3 is TGTGCCAGTAGTAGACAGGGTAGTGAAGCTTTCTTT. It is translated as CASSRQGSEAFF.

The gene calls are TRBV7-6 and TRBJ2-3, with 10 positions matching TRBD2. Germline CDR1 SGHVS, CDR2 FNYEAQ. This CDR3 comprises 19 residues. V was clipped by 2 bases and J by 2 bases; unmatched bases: 13. CDR3 sequence (DNA): TGTGCCAGCAGCTTAACGGCTAGCGGGGGTATCTCGCACACAGATACGCAGTATTTT. This codes for CASSLTASGGISHTDTQYF.